The rows below give T cell receptor beta chains drawn from one sample of a study of OX40 agonist ivuxolimab in advanced cancers. The method was immunoSEQ multiplex PCR; TCRdb's version includes in-frame clones alone and lacks a portion of them. The repertoire holds roughly 13,000 clones, with 76% as singletons. This specimen consisted of CD4+ or CD8+ T cells sorted from blood, obtained in a trial of the OX40 agonist ivuxolimab. All receptors derive from an adult with an advanced solid tumor such as melanoma, head and neck, liver or kidney cancer. The CDR3 runs from the conserved cysteine through the conserved F or W. D genes are given only for firm matches. Clone size is given for some rows only: seen once, a few or many times, or a class if the clone is expanded.

J: TRBJ1-2
size: -
D: TRBD1
V: TRBV4-3
CDR3: CASSQPGQGGYGYTF
DNA: TGCGCCAGCAGCCAACCGGGACAGGGTGGTTATGGCTACACCTTC

J: TRBJ1-2
size: -
D: TRBD1
V: TRBV16
CDR3: CASSQTSGQGLNYGYTF
DNA: TGTGCCAGCAGCCAAACATCTGGACAGGGGTTAAACTATGGCTACACCTTC

J: TRBJ2-7
size: -
D: TRBD1
V: TRBV7-8
CDR3: CASSPSAGTGYHEQYF
DNA: TGTGCCAGCAGCCCTAGTGCCGGGACAGGGTACCACGAGCAGTACTTC

J: TRBJ1-2
size: few
D: -
V: TRBV9
CDR3: CASSTGSVGNGYTF
DNA: TGTGCCAGCAGTACAGGGTCGGTTGGGAATGGCTACACCTTC

J: TRBJ2-7
size: -
D: -
V: TRBV5-1
CDR3: CASSWQGYEQYF
DNA: TGCGCCAGCAGCTGGCAGGGCTACGAGCAGTACTTC

J: TRBJ1-1
size: -
D: -
V: TRBV5-6
CDR3: CASSLGTGLNTEAFF
DNA: TGTGCCAGCAGCTTGGGTACAGGGCTGAACACTGAAGCTTTCTTT

J: TRBJ1-2
size: -
D: TRBD1
V: TRBV27
CDR3: CASSLSGTGANYGYTF
DNA: TGTGCCAGCAGTTTATCCGGGACAGGGGCTAACTATGGCTACACCTTC

J: TRBJ2-5
size: -
D: -
V: TRBV7-9
CDR3: CASSYPETQYF
DNA: TGTGCCAGCAGCTACCCGGAGACCCAGTACTTC

J: TRBJ2-5
size: -
D: TRBD1
V: TRBV30
CDR3: CAWTDRGETQYF
DNA: TGTGCCTGGACCGACAGGGGTGAGACCCAGTACTTC

J: TRBJ2-5
size: -
D: TRBD2
V: TRBV5-1
CDR3: CASSPTSRRQETQYF
DNA: TGCGCCAGCAGCCCGACTAGCCGGCGCCAAGAGACCCAGTACTTC

J: TRBJ2-7
size: -
D: TRBD2
V: TRBV11-2
CDR3: CASSVIAGPLYEQYF
DNA: TGTGCCAGCAGCGTAATAGCGGGCCCACTCTACGAGCAGTACTTC

J: TRBJ1-1
size: -
D: -
V: TRBV6-5
CDR3: CASSYSPGFGGTEAFF
DNA: TGTGCCAGCAGTTACTCACCCGGGTTCGGGGGCACTGAAGCTTTCTTT

J: TRBJ2-3
size: -
D: -
V: TRBV6-6
CDR3: CASSLPADTQYF
DNA: TGTGCCAGCAGTCTTCCGGCGGACACGCAGTATTTT

J: TRBJ2-7
size: -
D: TRBD1
V: TRBV7-9
CDR3: CASSPGQGPIEQYF
DNA: TGTGCCAGCAGCCCAGGACAGGGTCCCATAGAGCAGTACTTC

J: TRBJ1-4
size: -
D: -
V: TRBV28
CDR3: CASSLAPGGEGEKLFF
DNA: TGTGCCAGCAGTTTAGCCCCGGGGGGGGAGGGAGAAAAACTGTTTTTT

J: TRBJ1-2
size: -
D: TRBD1
V: TRBV13
CDR3: CASSGGDRGFTF
DNA: TGTGCCAGCAGCGGAGGGGACAGGGGATTCACCTTC

J: TRBJ1-4
size: -
D: TRBD1
V: TRBV2
CDR3: CASTRPGQGATNEKLFF
DNA: TGTGCCAGCACCCGACCGGGACAGGGGGCGACTAATGAAAAACTGTTTTTT

J: TRBJ1-1
size: -
D: -
V: TRBV9
CDR3: CASSTGTVNTEAFF
DNA: TGTGCCAGCAGCACAGGGACGGTGAACACTGAAGCTTTCTTT

J: TRBJ2-2
size: -
D: TRBD2
V: TRBV5-1
CDR3: CASSPRGSSGGANTGELFF
DNA: TGCGCCAGCAGCCCCCGGGGGTCGAGCGGGGGGGCAAACACCGGGGAGCTGTTTTTT

J: TRBJ1-1
size: -
D: -
V: TRBV5-6
CDR3: CASSPGAGLNTEAFF
DNA: TGTGCCAGCAGCCCGGGGGCAGGCTTGAACACTGAAGCTTTCTTT

J: TRBJ2-1
size: -
D: -
V: TRBV1
CDR3: CTSSQDLAGNEQFF
DNA: TGCACCAGCAGCCAAGATCTAGCGGGCAATGAGCAGTTCTTC

J: TRBJ2-1
size: -
D: TRBD2
V: TRBV27
CDR3: CASSPPRGGPSYNEQFF
DNA: TGTGCCAGCAGTCCCCCCCGCGGGGGGCCTTCCTACAATGAGCAGTTCTTC

J: TRBJ2-3
size: once
D: TRBD2
V: TRBV7-8
CDR3: CASSQLAGGLADTQYF
DNA: TGTGCCAGCAGCCAACTAGCGGGGGGGCTCGCAGATACGCAGTATTTT

J: TRBJ2-7
size: once
D: -
V: TRBV5-1
CDR3: CASSLSAGLYYEQYF
DNA: TGCGCCAGCAGCTTGTCGGCAGGCCTTTACTACGAGCAGTACTTC

J: TRBJ1-1
size: few
D: -
V: TRBV9
CDR3: CASNKGLSDTEAFF
DNA: TGTGCCAGCAACAAGGGACTATCGGACACTGAAGCTTTCTTT

J: TRBJ2-1
size: few
D: -
V: TRBV11-3
CDR3: CASSSLGVNEQFF
DNA: TGTGCCAGCAGCTCCCTCGGGGTCAATGAGCAGTTCTTC

J: TRBJ2-1
size: -
D: -
V: TRBV2
CDR3: CASSPSGRANEQFF
DNA: TGTGCCAGCAGTCCGTCCGGCCGGGCCAATGAGCAGTTCTTC

J: TRBJ1-5
size: -
D: TRBD1
V: TRBV29-1
CDR3: CSVGAQGGSQPQHF
DNA: TGCAGCGTTGGCGCCCAGGGGGGGAGTCAGCCCCAGCATTTT

J: TRBJ2-7
size: few
D: -
V: TRBV11-2
CDR3: CASSLARINYEQYF
DNA: TGTGCCAGCAGCTTGGCCAGAATAAACTACGAGCAGTACTTC

J: TRBJ1-2
size: once
D: -
V: TRBV30
CDR3: CAWLLMRRKTYGYTF
DNA: TGTGCCTGGCTTCTAATGCGTAGAAAGACCTATGGCTACACCTTC

J: TRBJ1-5
size: few
D: -
V: TRBV21-1
CDR3: CASRDRARTQPQHF
DNA: TGTGCCAGCAGGGACAGGGCTAGAACTCAGCCCCAGCATTTT

J: TRBJ2-7
size: -
D: TRBD2
V: TRBV4-3
CDR3: CASSHRLAGVYEQYF
DNA: TGCGCCAGCAGCCACCGACTAGCGGGGGTCTACGAGCAGTACTTC

J: TRBJ2-1
size: -
D: -
V: TRBV27
CDR3: CASSLFLPRGNNEQFF
DNA: TGTGCCAGCAGTTTATTTCTCCCTCGAGGCAACAATGAGCAGTTCTTC

J: TRBJ2-7
size: -
D: -
V: TRBV7-2
CDR3: CASSLAGGDSYEQYF
DNA: TGTGCCAGCAGCTTAGCCGGAGGGGATTCCTACGAGCAGTACTTC

J: TRBJ2-1
size: -
D: TRBD2
V: TRBV7-9
CDR3: CASSPRIAGGPNEQFF
DNA: TGTGCCAGCAGCCCCCGGATAGCGGGGGGGCCGAATGAGCAGTTCTTC

J: TRBJ2-7
size: -
D: -
V: TRBV7-8
CDR3: CASSPGTGVTEQYF
DNA: TGTGCCAGCAGCCCCGGGACGGGCGTTACCGAGCAGTACTTC

J: TRBJ2-7
size: -
D: -
V: TRBV4-3
CDR3: CASSPNRGREQYF
DNA: TGCGCCAGCAGCCCGAATCGGGGGCGCGAGCAGTACTTC

J: TRBJ2-1
size: -
D: TRBD1
V: TRBV9
CDR3: CASSAGTGGYNEQFF
DNA: TGTGCCAGCAGCGCCGGGACAGGGGGTTACAATGAGCAGTTCTTC

J: TRBJ1-1
size: -
D: -
V: TRBV5-6
CDR3: CASRGGETEAFF
DNA: TGTGCCAGCAGGGGGGGAGAGACTGAAGCTTTCTTT

J: TRBJ1-1
size: -
D: -
V: TRBV19
CDR3: CASSIWAGGTTEAFF
DNA: TGTGCCAGTAGTATTTGGGCCGGGGGGACCACTGAAGCTTTCTTT

J: TRBJ1-2
size: -
D: -
V: TRBV9
CDR3: CASSVGGSNYGYTF
DNA: TGTGCCAGCAGCGTAGGCGGCAGCAACTATGGCTACACCTTC

J: TRBJ2-7
size: -
D: TRBD2
V: TRBV2
CDR3: CASAGDRDDEQYF
DNA: TGTGCTTCAGCGGGAGACCGGGACGACGAGCAGTACTTC

J: TRBJ1-2
size: -
D: TRBD1
V: TRBV5-8
CDR3: CANSLGETGAYGYTF
DNA: TGTGCCAACAGCTTGGGCGAGACAGGGGCCTATGGCTACACCTTC

J: TRBJ2-1
size: -
D: -
V: TRBV27
CDR3: CASSPEGVYNEQFF
DNA: TGTGCCAGCAGTCCCGAGGGCGTCTACAATGAGCAGTTCTTC

J: TRBJ2-7
size: -
D: TRBD2
V: TRBV7-9
CDR3: CASSSGLVYEQYF
DNA: TGTGCCAGCAGCAGCGGACTAGTCTACGAGCAGTACTTC

J: TRBJ1-5
size: -
D: -
V: TRBV27
CDR3: CASSPRYSNQPQHF
DNA: TGTGCCAGCAGCCCCCGTTATAGCAATCAGCCCCAGCATTTT

J: TRBJ1-1
size: few
D: -
V: TRBV5-5
CDR3: CASSLWENTEAFF
DNA: TGTGCCAGCAGTCTCTGGGAGAACACTGAAGCTTTCTTT

J: TRBJ2-1
size: -
D: TRBD1
V: TRBV18
CDR3: CASSPPDLTGVTRGEFF
DNA: TGTGCCAGCTCACCACCGGATCTAACAGGGGTCACACGGGGTGAGTTCTTC